These T cell receptor beta chains were read from a single sample in a study of T-cell reconstitution after alpha-beta-depleted transplantation in children. TCRdb itself ran the PCR reads through MiXCR, one entry per CDR3 protein. The sample records roughly 500,000 distinct CDR3 sequences, around 18% being singletons. This specimen consisted of PBMCs from the stem cell graft donor, obtained from the stem cell graft. The source is a human donor who donated a stem cell graft to a child with acute lymphoblastic leukemia. Each CDR3 is given with its conserved first and last residue. The order of the fields is D gene, V gene, clone size, J gene, CDR3 DNA, CDR3 protein. A D gene is named only where the DNA matches it firmly. Expanded clones are given a class, and other clones once, few, many or no size at all.

d_gene: TRBD1; v_gene: TRBV11-2; abundance: -; j_gene: TRBJ2-7; CDR3nt: TGTGCCAGCAGCTCCGCACGGACAGGGGCCTACGAGCAGTACTTC; CDR3aa: CASSSARTGAYEQYF
d_gene: TRBD1; v_gene: TRBV29-1; abundance: many; j_gene: TRBJ2-7; CDR3nt: TGCAGCGCCCAGGGACAGGGTCCCGAGCAGTACTTC; CDR3aa: CSAQGQGPEQYF
d_gene: -; v_gene: TRBV5-1; abundance: -; j_gene: TRBJ2-7; CDR3nt: TGCGCCAGCAGCTCGTACATATCCTACGAGCAGTACTTC; CDR3aa: CASSSYISYEQYF
d_gene: -; v_gene: TRBV6-5; abundance: few; j_gene: TRBJ1-1; CDR3nt: TGTGCCAGCAGTTACGGCCTCCCTTCAGGAATCACTGAAGCTTTCTTT; CDR3aa: CASSYGLPSGITEAFF
d_gene: -; v_gene: TRBV20-1; abundance: -; j_gene: TRBJ2-5; CDR3nt: TGCAGTGCTCCAGAGATTGGGGCCAAAAGAGAGACCCAGTACTTC; CDR3aa: CSAPEIGAKRETQYF
d_gene: -; v_gene: TRBV7-9; abundance: few; j_gene: TRBJ1-5; CDR3nt: TGTGCCAGCAGCTTAGAAGGCAGTAGCAATCAGCCCCAGCATTTT; CDR3aa: CASSLEGSSNQPQHF
d_gene: TRBD1; v_gene: TRBV20-1; abundance: few; j_gene: TRBJ1-1; CDR3nt: TGCAGTGCTAGAGATCGGTCACAGGGGAGAGAAGCTTTCTTT; CDR3aa: CSARDRSQGREAFF
d_gene: TRBD2; v_gene: TRBV19; abundance: -; j_gene: TRBJ2-7; CDR3nt: TGTGCCAGTAGTATTGGCATTGGACTAGTCCACGAGCAGTACTTC; CDR3aa: CASSIGIGLVHEQYF
d_gene: -; v_gene: TRBV5-8; abundance: few; j_gene: TRBJ2-1; CDR3nt: TGTGCCAGCAACAAATGGGTGAGCTCCTACAATGAGCAGTTCTTC; CDR3aa: CASNKWVSSYNEQFF
d_gene: -; v_gene: TRBV5-6; abundance: few; j_gene: TRBJ1-1; CDR3nt: TGTGCCAGCAGCTTGTATCGGGGTACTGAAGCTTTCTTT; CDR3aa: CASSLYRGTEAFF
d_gene: TRBD1; v_gene: TRBV18; abundance: many; j_gene: TRBJ1-5; CDR3nt: TGTGCCAGCTCACCACATCAGGGGGCGGATCAGCCCCAGCATTTT; CDR3aa: CASSPHQGADQPQHF
d_gene: -; v_gene: TRBV28; abundance: few; j_gene: TRBJ1-1; CDR3nt: TGTGCCAGCAGGGGCGCGGACAGACCGAACACTGAAGCTTTCTTT; CDR3aa: CASRGADRPNTEAFF
d_gene: -; v_gene: TRBV27; abundance: few; j_gene: TRBJ1-1; CDR3nt: TGTGCCAGCAGTTCGGATCGGGACCTCGGGACTGAAGCTTTCTTT; CDR3aa: CASSSDRDLGTEAFF
d_gene: -; v_gene: TRBV6-1; abundance: -; j_gene: TRBJ2-7; CDR3nt: TGTGCCAGCAGTGAGGGGACCGCGAGCTCCTACGAGCAGTACTTC; CDR3aa: CASSEGTASSYEQYF
d_gene: -; v_gene: TRBV20-1; abundance: -; j_gene: TRBJ2-1; CDR3nt: TGCAGTGCCAATAAGGGGCTAGCGCTTTCCTACAATGAGCAGTTCTTC; CDR3aa: CSANKGLALSYNEQFF
d_gene: -; v_gene: TRBV5-1; abundance: few; j_gene: TRBJ1-1; CDR3nt: TGCGCCAGCAGCTTGGCCGAGAGGGGACCCCGGACTGAAGCTTTCTTT; CDR3aa: CASSLAERGPRTEAFF
d_gene: -; v_gene: TRBV19; abundance: once; j_gene: TRBJ1-1; CDR3nt: TGTGCCAGTAGGGAGCGACAGCCGAACACTGAAGCTTTCTTT; CDR3aa: CASRERQPNTEAFF
d_gene: TRBD2; v_gene: TRBV9; abundance: -; j_gene: TRBJ2-1; CDR3nt: TGTGCCAGCAGCTTCTACGGACTAGCGGGAGACAATGAGCAGTTCTTC; CDR3aa: CASSFYGLAGDNEQFF
d_gene: -; v_gene: TRBV18; abundance: many; j_gene: TRBJ2-2; CDR3nt: TGTGCCAGCTCACCACAACCCGGGGAGCTGTTTTTT; CDR3aa: CASSPQPGELFF
d_gene: -; v_gene: TRBV7-9; abundance: -; j_gene: TRBJ2-1; CDR3nt: TGTGCCAGCAGCTTAGTGGGCCATGAGCAGTTCTTC; CDR3aa: CASSLVGHEQFF
d_gene: -; v_gene: TRBV5-6; abundance: few; j_gene: TRBJ1-2; CDR3nt: TGTGCCAGCAGCTTGGAACGGTATGGCTACACCTTC; CDR3aa: CASSLERYGYTF
d_gene: -; v_gene: TRBV6-1; abundance: few; j_gene: TRBJ1-3; CDR3nt: TGTGCCAGCAGTCCCGCGGGGCTCTCGAGGGCCACCATATATTTT; CDR3aa: CASSPAGLSRATIYF
d_gene: -; v_gene: TRBV6-5; abundance: many; j_gene: TRBJ2-7; CDR3nt: TGTGCCAGCAGTCCGCAGGGTCTCTACGAGCAGTACTTC; CDR3aa: CASSPQGLYEQYF
d_gene: -; v_gene: TRBV4-1; abundance: few; j_gene: TRBJ2-5; CDR3nt: TGCGCCAGCAGCCCCATAACAACCGGGGCTGGAGAGACCCAGTACTTC; CDR3aa: CASSPITTGAGETQYF
d_gene: -; v_gene: TRBV7-9; abundance: -; j_gene: TRBJ1-6; CDR3nt: TGTGCCAGCAGGCGGGACACCAACCGGAGAGGGTCCCTCCACTTT; CDR3aa: CASRRDTNRRGSLHF
d_gene: -; v_gene: TRBV20-1; abundance: -; j_gene: TRBJ2-5; CDR3nt: TGCTGTGCTAGCACTTGGGCTGGCCCTCGGAAGACCCAGTACTTC; CDR3aa: CCASTWAGPRKTQYF